This TCR beta chain was identified in a study of blood T cell repertoires in COVID-19. Germline-derived CDR1 and CDR2 are SGDLS and YYNGEE. The CDR3 has 15 residues. V shed 3 bases, J shed 2 bases, and the junction held 6 bases outside the gene matches. TCRdb's copy holds only in-frame clones and misses some; the assay was immunoSEQ multiplex PCR. The data show 90,000 to 120,000 clones, with less than 85% seen just once and about 2% held by the top ten. This clone has more than one count but fewer than ten. The receptor was derived from a woman in her forties with acute or convalescent COVID-19. This sequence joins TRBV9 and TRBJ1-2; 8 nucleotides line up with TRBD1. Material: peripheral blood. The DNA of the CDR3 is TGTGCCAGCAGCGCCGGACAGGGACTAAACTATGGCTACACCTTC. Protein product: CASSAGQGLNYGYTF.